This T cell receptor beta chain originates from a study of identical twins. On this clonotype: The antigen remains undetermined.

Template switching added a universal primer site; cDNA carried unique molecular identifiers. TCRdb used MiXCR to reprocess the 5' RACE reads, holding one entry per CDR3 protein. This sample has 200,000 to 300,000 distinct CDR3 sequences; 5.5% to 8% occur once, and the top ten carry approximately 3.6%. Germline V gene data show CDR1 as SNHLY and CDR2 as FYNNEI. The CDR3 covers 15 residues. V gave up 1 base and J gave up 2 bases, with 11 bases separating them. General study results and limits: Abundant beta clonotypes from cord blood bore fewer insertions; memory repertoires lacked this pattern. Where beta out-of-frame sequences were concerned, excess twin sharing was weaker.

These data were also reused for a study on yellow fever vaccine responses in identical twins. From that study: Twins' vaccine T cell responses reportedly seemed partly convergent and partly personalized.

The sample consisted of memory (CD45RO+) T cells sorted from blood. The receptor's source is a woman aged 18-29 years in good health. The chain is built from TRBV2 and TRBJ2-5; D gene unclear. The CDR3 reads CASSEGFGRQETQYF. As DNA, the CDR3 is TGTGCCAGCAGTGAAGGGTTTGGCAGACAAGAGACCCAGTACTTC.